Following are 21 T cell receptor beta chains from one sample sequenced in a study of human T cells and chemical hapten exposure. TCRdb reanalysed the RACE reads using MiXCR and keeps one entry per CDR3 protein. Found here are 95,000 or so distinct CDR3 sequences, over 10% of them singletons; the top ten hold roughly 3.1%. The time point was: patch test 2, 6 weeks after DPC sensitization. Treatment: therapeutic diphenylcyclopropenone sensitization with weekly scalp DPC. Sequenced here: whole blood, sampled in connection with sensitization to the hapten diphenylcyclopropenone (DPC). These receptors originate from a woman aged 40 to 50 with alopecia areata. Some clones in this sample may be carry-over from other donors' samples.

The gene calls are TRBV7-2 and TRBJ1-5; 10 nucleotides agree with TRBD1. J gave up 3 bases and V 4 bases, and 6 bases lay outside the gene matches. In germline, CDR1 is SGHTA, CDR2 FQGNSA. The CDR3 spans 16 residues. CDR3 DNA: TGTGCCAGCAGCTCCCGACAGGGGGCCTACAATCAGCCCCAGCATTTT. Residues: CASSSRQGAYNQPQHF. The full variable domain, rest sourced from reference TRBV7-2 and TRBJ1-5, is GAGVSQSPSNKVTEKGKDVELRCDPISGHTALYWYRQSLGQGLEFLIYFQGNSAPDKSGLPSDRFSAERTGGSVSTLTIQRTQQEDSAVYLCASSSRQGAYNQPQHFGDGTRLSIL.

The rearrangement uses TRBV2 and TRBJ2-7, with a weak D call TRBD2 (5 bases). The V and J ends lost 3 bases and 2 bases respectively, with 5 bases between them. Germline V gene sequence: CDR1 SNHLY, CDR2 FYNNEI. The CDR3 loop spans 12 amino acids. This CDR3 is CASSERAYEQYF. In DNA form, the CDR3 reads TGTGCCAGCAGTGAGAGGGCCTACGAGCAGTACTTC.

This clonotype was picked up many times. This chain uses TRBV7-2 with TRBJ2-6; D is unclear. The V gene lost 1 base and the J gene lost 0 bases, with 7 bases spanning the gap. Germline V gene data show CDR1 as SGHTA and CDR2 as FQGNSA. The CDR3 has 16 residues. CDR3 protein: CASSLGGSSGANVLTF. CDR3 bases: TGTGCCAGCAGCTTAGGGGGTTCCTCTGGGGCCAACGTCCTGACTTTC.

V gene TRBV7-6 combines with J gene TRBJ2-5; D possibly corresponds to TRBD1 (6 bases). The CDR3 spans 15 residues. The germline V gene encodes CDR1 SGHVS and CDR2 FNYEAQ. Trimming cost V 0 bases and J 5 bases, with 13 bases left between them. CDR3 coding DNA: TGTGCCAGCAGCTTAGCGGGGCAGGGGATGGAGACCCAGTACTTC. Protein: CASSLAGQGMETQYF.

This clonotype was seen at least ten times. The rearrangement links TRBV12-3 or TRBV12-4 to TRBJ1-2; D gene unclear. V was clipped by 5 bases and J by 3 bases, with 7 bases between them. The CDR3 loop spans 12 amino acids. The CDR3 sequence: CASSRTDYGYTF. The CDR3 region has the DNA TGTGCCAGCAGTCGAACCGACTATGGCTACACCTTC.

V gene TRBV19 combines with J gene TRBJ1-6, with D possibly TRBD1 on 5 matching bases. The germline CDR1 and CDR2 sequences are LNHDA and SQIVND (reference sequence). The CDR3 runs 13 residues. V lost 5 bases, J lost 6 bases, and 8 bases lay in between. The CDR3 nucleotides are TGTGCCAGTAGTTCTGGGGGTAATTCACCCCTCCACTTT. As protein: CASSSGGNSPLHF. The whole variable domain, filled in from reference TRBV19 and TRBJ1-6, reads DGGITQSPKYLFRKEGQNVTLSCEQNLNHDAMYWYRQDPGQGLRLIYYSQIVNDFQKGDIAEGYSVSREKKESFPLTVTSAQKNPTAFYLCASSSGGNSPLHFGNGTRLTVT.

This clonotype has ten or more counts. V gene TRBV5-1 combines with J gene TRBJ2-7, with unresolved D. The CDR3 totals 14 residues. Per germline, CDR1 SGHRS and CDR2 YFSETQ. Trimming pared 4 bases from V and 3 bases from J, leaving 14 bases between. CDR3 coding DNA: TGCGCCAGCAGCCATGGGCCGAACAACTACGAGCAGTACTTC. Amino acids: CASSHGPNNYEQYF.

This clonotype was detected a few times. The gene calls are TRBV29-1 and TRBJ2-7, with 7 bases aligning to TRBD1. CDR3 length: 13 residues. CDR1 is SQVTM and CDR2 is ANQGSEA in the germline V gene. V lost 5 bases and J lost 3; bases outside the gene matches: 7. CDR3 residues: CSVRDGDSYEQYF. CDR3 in DNA: TGCAGCGTTCGAGACGGGGACAGCTACGAGCAGTACTTC.

J is TRBJ2-3 and V is TRBV6-1, with D perhaps given as TRBD1 or TRBD2 (6 bases each). V was clipped by 4 bases and J by 4 bases, with 12 bases between them. CDR3 length equals 14 residues. CDR1 MNHNS and CDR2 SASEGT come from the germline V gene. In DNA form, the CDR3 reads TGTGCCAGCAGTGGTGGAGGGGGTTCAGATACGCAGTATTTT. Translating it yields CASSGGGGSDTQYF.

The table lists this clonotype with many counts. This chain links TRBV7-9 with TRBJ2-5, with 7 bases that match TRBD2. CDR1 is SEHNR, CDR2 FQNEAQ, per germline (reference sequence). V lost 5 bases, J lost 4 bases, and 4 bases stayed unmatched. The CDR3 totals 13 residues. The CDR3, as DNA: TGTGCCAGCAGCGGGAGGGTAGCAGAGACCCAGTACTTC. Translation: CASSGRVAETQYF.

The chain combines TRBV5-1 with TRBJ2-7; 12 bases fit TRBD2. This CDR3 contains 15 residues. Trimming at V came to 6 bases and at J to 7 bases, leaving 11 bases not matched to a gene. CDR1 is SGHRS, CDR2 YFSETQ, per germline. CDR3 DNA sequence: TGCGCCAGCACCGGACTAGCGGGAACTACGGTTGAGCAGTACTTC. It specifies CASTGLAGTTVEQYF.

The chain is built from TRBV5-1 and TRBJ2-1; D could derive from TRBD1 or TRBD2 (5 bases each). CDR3 length: 17 residues. V gave up 4 bases and J gave up 6 bases, with 23 bases separating them. The germline CDR1 and CDR2 sequences are SGHRS and YFSETQ. The chain's CDR3 is CASSTTAGTVGGNEQFF. For the CDR3, the DNA is TGCGCCAGCAGCACAACGGCCGGGACCGTGGGCGGCAATGAGCAGTTCTTC. The full variable domain, in which reference TRBV5-1 and TRBJ2-1 provide the parts outside the CDR3, is KAGVTQTPRYLIKTRGQQVTLSCSPISGHRSVSWYQQTPGQGLQFLFEYFSETQRNKGNFPGRFSGRQFSNSRSEMNVSTLELGDSALYLCASSTTAGTVGGNEQFFGPGTRLTVL.

This clonotype came up many times. The chain couples TRBV7-6 to TRBJ2-2; the match to TRBD1 covers 9 bases. CDR3 length: 13 residues. With 5 bases clipped from V and 5 bases from J, the junction kept 0 bases outside the gene matches. Germline lookup yields CDR1 SGHVS and CDR2 FNYEAQ. In nucleotides, the CDR3 is TGTGCCAGCAGCGGGACAGGGACCGGGGAGCTGTTTTTT. Encoded protein: CASSGTGTGELFF.

This clonotype came up many times. The chain uses TRBV20-1 and TRBJ2-1; D unresolved. The germline gives CDR1 DFQATT, CDR2 SNEGSKA (reference sequence). The CDR3 consists of 12 residues. V was cut by 2 bases and J by 4 bases, with 6 bases left in between. As DNA, the CDR3 is TGCAGTGCTAGACCCGGGTACAATGAGCAGTTCTTC. Amino acids: CSARPGYNEQFF.

This clonotype was detected many times. The rearrangement uses TRBV11-3 and TRBJ1-1, with TRBD1 matching 9 bases. This CDR3 comprises 14 residues. The germline V gene encodes CDR1 SGHNT and CDR2 YENEEA. V was pared by 4 bases and J by 1 base, with 1 base of the junction left unmatched. The CDR3 nucleotides read TGTGCCAGCAGCTCGGGACAGGGGAACACTGAAGCTTTCTTT. Translation gives CASSSGQGNTEAFF.

This clonotype appeared many times. V usage is TRBV25-1 and J usage is TRBJ1-4, with D possibly TRBD1 on 5 matching bases. Germline CDR1 reads MGHDK; CDR2 reads SYGVNS. This CDR3 contains 11 residues. V dropped 1 base and J dropped 15 bases, with 9 bases sitting between them. CDR3: CASSELGVLFF. CDR3 DNA sequence: TGTGCCAGCAGTGAATTGGGGGTTTTGTTTTTT.

The chain employs TRBV20-1 and TRBJ2-7; D is possibly TRBD1 (5 bases). The germline V gene has CDR1 DFQATT and CDR2 SNEGSKA (reference sequence). This CDR3 contains 13 residues. With 1 base removed from V and 3 bases from J, the gap between germline ends came to 10 bases. The CDR3 is CSARGGRVYEQYF. CDR3 DNA sequence: TGCAGTGCTAGAGGGGGCAGGGTCTACGAGCAGTACTTC.

In this sample, this clonotype turned up many times. V usage is TRBV7-2 and J usage is TRBJ2-7; TRBD1 or TRBD2 may be the D gene (6 bases each). This CDR3 has 14 amino acids. The germline V gene has CDR1 SGHTA and CDR2 FQGNSA. V was cut by 5 bases and J by 3 bases, with 14 bases left in between. The CDR3 is CASSPRGGNYEQYF. The CDR3 DNA reads TGTGCCAGCAGCCCCCGAGGGGGGAACTACGAGCAGTACTTC. Drawing the rest from reference TRBV7-2 and TRBJ2-7, the complete variable domain is GAGVSQSPSNKVTEKGKDVELRCDPISGHTALYWYRQSLGQGLEFLIYFQGNSAPDKSGLPSDRFSAERTGGSVSTLTIQRTQQEDSAVYLCASSPRGGNYEQYFGPGTRLTVT.

This sequence joins TRBV4-2 and TRBJ2-7; possibly TRBD1 for D (5 bases). In germline, CDR1 is LGHNA, CDR2 YNFKEQ. The CDR3 covers 14 residues. V lost 1 base and J 5 bases, leaving 12 bases between the germline ends. The CDR3 here is CASSQGGQRDEQYF. In DNA form, the CDR3 reads TGTGCCAGCAGCCAAGGGGGCCAGCGCGACGAGCAGTACTTC.

The sample holds many counts of this clonotype. The chain has TRBV5-6 and TRBJ2-5; D call uncertain. Trimming stripped 3 bases from V and 5 bases from J, with 8 bases between. There are 12 residues in the CDR3. CDR1 is SGHDT and CDR2 is YYEEEE in the germline V gene. CDR3 residues: CASSSPPETQYF. CDR3 sequence (DNA): TGTGCCAGCAGCTCGCCCCCCGAGACCCAGTACTTC.

This clonotype was seen at least ten times. The chain combines TRBV20-1 with TRBJ2-4, with a weak D call TRBD1 (6 bases). There are 14 residues in the CDR3. V was pared by 6 bases and J by 6 bases, with 18 bases between. Germline V gene data show CDR1 as DFQATT and CDR2 as SNEGSKA (reference sequence). CDR3 amino acids: CSAPLGAEINIQYF. The DNA of the CDR3 is TGCAGTGCCCCCTTGGGGGCCGAAATAAACATTCAGTACTTC.